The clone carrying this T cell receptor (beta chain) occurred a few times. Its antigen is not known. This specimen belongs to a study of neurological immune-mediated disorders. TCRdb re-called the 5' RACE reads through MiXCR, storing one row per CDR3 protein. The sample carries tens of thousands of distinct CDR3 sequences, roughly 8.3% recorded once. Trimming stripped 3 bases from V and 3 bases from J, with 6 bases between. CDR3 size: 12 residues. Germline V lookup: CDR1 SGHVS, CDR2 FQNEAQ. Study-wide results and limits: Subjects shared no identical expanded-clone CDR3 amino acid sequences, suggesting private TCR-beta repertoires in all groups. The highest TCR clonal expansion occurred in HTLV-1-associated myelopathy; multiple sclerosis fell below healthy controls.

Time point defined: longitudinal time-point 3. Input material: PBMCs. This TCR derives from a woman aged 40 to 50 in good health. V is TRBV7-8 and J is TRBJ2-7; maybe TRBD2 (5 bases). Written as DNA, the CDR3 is TGTGCCAGCAGCTTTAGCGTCTACGAGCAGTACTTC. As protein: CASSFSVYEQYF.